This TCR beta chain was obtained from a study of Ad26.COV2.S vaccination and SARS-CoV-2 variants. The wider study: Ad26.COV2.S, an intramuscular injection, was given once or twice 56 days apart. Study-level results: Higher spike-specific TCR breadth was found in vaccine recipients than in placebo recipients.

Points on this clone: The antigen is unknown.

Trimming took 5 bases from V and 2 from J; bases not matched to a gene: 1. CDR3 length: 13 residues. Germline CDR1 and CDR2: SGHKS and YYEKEE (reference sequence). Treatment: about 20 received Ad26.COV2.S at low or high dose, single or two shots; about 5 received placebo; per-sample allocation not given. The study sampled participants on day 63 after the first vaccine or placebo injection. In Boston, the donor was an adult between 18-55 years of age. An Ad26 vector was used to express Wuhan-strain SARS-CoV-2 spike as the vaccine. TCRdb's table, derived via immunoSEQ multiplex PCR, lists solely in-frame clones and lacks some. This sample has roughly 680,000 clones, with roughly nine tenths found just once.

The material sequenced was peripheral blood, taken in a trial of Ad26.COV2.S vaccine versus placebo. The sequence was obtained from a person between 18 and 59 years old who received the Ad26.COV2.S COVID-19 vaccine or a placebo. The chain joins TRBV5-5 to TRBJ2-3; 8 bases agree with TRBD1. CDR3 nucleotides: TGTGCCAGCAGGACAGGGGCCACAGATACGCAGTATTTT. Its protein is CASRTGATDTQYF.